This passage covers 11 T cell receptor beta chains from one sample sequenced in a study of CD8 T cell repertoires and HIV-1 epitope variants (dated by TCRdb to 2018 to 2021). The library was built by means of the immunoSEQ multiplex PCR assay. TCRdb provides this immuneACCESS table in a form limited to in-frame rearrangements. Some clones are lacking; in checked studies, under half of them reflect an unresolved V gene, and why the rest are absent is not known. The sample includes 80,000 to 95,000 clones, with just under 75% observed a single time. Roughly 25% of the sample is held by the ten biggest clonotypes. The specimen sequenced was uncultured baseline CD8+ T cells from peripheral blood mononuclear cells (PBMCs). Every receptor here comes from a male donor with HIV.

This clone was picked up one time. The V gene is TRBV5-4, the J gene TRBJ2-2; weak D call: TRBD1 (6 bases). The germline V gene has CDR1 SGHNT and CDR2 YYREEE (reference sequence). V was pared by 4 bases and J by 0 bases, with 10 bases between. The CDR3 totals 15 residues. CDR3 nucleotides: TGTGCCAGCAGCACCCAGGGGCCGAACACCGGGGAGCTGTTTTTT. Its translation: CASSTQGPNTGELFF.

Only one count was recorded for this clone. V gene TRBV28 combines with J gene TRBJ1-4; D is unresolved. The CDR3 spans 14 residues. CDR1 MDHEN and CDR2 SYDVKM come from the germline V gene. The V end was cut by 5 bases, the J end by 0 bases, with 7 bases between. The CDR3 sequence is CASSEGTTNEKLFF. The CDR3 DNA is TGTGCCAGCAGTGAAGGGACAACTAATGAAAAACTGTTTTTT.

This clone was detected a few times. The chain combines TRBV7-9 with TRBJ1-2; D gene uncertain. The CDR3 length is 13 residues. The germline V gene encodes CDR1 SEHNR and CDR2 FQNEAQ (reference sequence). Trimming removed 0 bases from V and 0 bases from J, with 2 bases in between. Written as DNA, the CDR3 is TGTGCCAGCAGCTTAGCTGCTAACTATGGCTACACCTTC. Protein sequence: CASSLAANYGYTF.

V gene TRBV5-1 combines with J gene TRBJ2-1; the match to TRBD1 covers 7 bases. In germline, CDR1 is SGHRS, CDR2 YFSETQ. The CDR3 length is 16 residues. V lost 0 bases, J lost 0 bases, and 3 bases stayed unmatched. CDR3 bases: TGCGCCAGCAGCTTGGAGGGGGCGGGCTCCTACAATGAGCAGTTCTTC. This sequence encodes CASSLEGAGSYNEQFF.

This clone is a singleton in its sample. The chain couples TRBV7-2 to TRBJ2-7; D not resolved. The CDR3 loop spans 13 amino acids. The V gene lost 8 bases and the J gene lost 2 bases, with 13 bases spanning the gap. The germline V gene encodes CDR1 SGHTA and CDR2 FQGNSA. The CDR3 DNA is TGTGCCAGCGGCGATAAAGTTACCTACGAGCAGTACTTC. Encoded protein: CASGDKVTYEQYF.

The chain links TRBV7-2 to TRBJ1-6; 8 bases map to TRBD1. The CDR3 is 17 residues long. In germline, CDR1 is SGHTA, CDR2 FQGNSA. Unmatched junction bases numbered 4, after V lost 1 base and J lost 2 bases. This CDR3 is CASSLGTGGPYNSPLHF. CDR3 coding DNA: TGTGCCAGCAGCTTAGGCACAGGGGGGCCCTATAATTCACCCCTCCACTTT. The entire variable domain, with the rest obtained from reference TRBV7-2 and TRBJ1-6, is as follows: GAGVSQSPSNKVTEKGKDVELRCDPISGHTALYWYRQSLGQGLEFLIYFQGNSAPDKSGLPSDRFSAERTGGSVSTLTIQRTQQEDSAVYLCASSLGTGGPYNSPLHFGNGTRLTVT.

V usage is TRBV6-1 and J usage is TRBJ2-1; 10 nucleotides line up with TRBD1. Trimming took 4 bases from V and 0 from J; bases not matched to a gene: 12. The CDR3 spans 19 residues. The V gene's germline CDR1 is MNHNS and CDR2 SASEGT. The CDR3 loop is CASSVGQGVIPISYNEQFF. Here the CDR3 DNA reads TGTGCCAGCAGTGTAGGACAGGGGGTCATACCAATCTCCTACAATGAGCAGTTCTTC.

This clone showed up just a few times. This rearrangement joins TRBV7-8 to TRBJ1-4; 7 nucleotides align to TRBD1. V dropped 5 bases and J dropped 4; count of bases not matched to a gene: 4. Per germline, CDR1 SGHVS and CDR2 FQNEAQ. This CDR3 region has 14 residues. The CDR3 bases are TGTGCCAGCAGCCCTCAGGGGGGTAATGAAAAACTGTTTTTT. The encoded protein is CASSPQGGNEKLFF. Looking up the rest from reference TRBV7-8 and TRBJ1-4 gives the full variable domain: GAGVSQSPRYKVAKRGQDVALRCDPISGHVSLFWYQQALGQGPEFLTYFQNEAQLDKSGLPSDRFFAERPEGSVSTLKIQRTQQEDSAVYLCASSPQGGNEKLFFGSGTQLSVL.

This chain links TRBV5-1 with TRBJ2-2; 13 bases map to TRBD2. With V trimmed by 0 bases and J by 4 bases, 9 bases remained unmatched. The germline V gene encodes CDR1 SGHRS and CDR2 YFSETQ. The CDR3 is 19 residues long. The CDR3 is CASSLDPGTSGRATGELFF. DNA of the CDR3: TGCGCCAGCAGCTTGGACCCCGGAACTAGCGGGAGGGCCACCGGGGAGCTGTTTTTT.

This rearrangement joins TRBV6-1 to TRBJ2-7; weak D call: TRBD1 (8 bases). This CDR3 is built from 13 residues. Germline CDR1 MNHNS, CDR2 SASEGT. V shed 9 bases and J shed 6 bases, with 18 bases lying between them. The CDR3 reads CASDRGGVREQYF. CDR3 coding DNA: TGTGCCAGTGACAGGGGAGGGGTTCGCGAGCAGTACTTC.

V gene TRBV5-6 combines with J gene TRBJ1-5; D remains unclear. The CDR3 has 14 residues. Germline CDR1 reads SGHDT; CDR2 reads YYEEEE. V shed 1 base and J shed 2 bases, with 7 bases lying between them. CDR3 residues: CASSLKVGNQPQHF. The CDR3 nucleotides read TGTGCCAGCAGCTTGAAAGTGGGCAATCAGCCCCAGCATTTT.